The T cell receptor (beta chain) under discussion was sequenced for a study of T-cell reconstitution after alpha-beta-depleted transplantation in children. General study results and limits: Several hundred rapidly expanded clones from non-depleted graft cells reportedly supplied alpha-beta T cells about two months post-transplant.

The J segment lost 7 bases and the V segment lost 2 bases, leaving 10 bases of the junction unmatched. Germline CDR1 reads SGHRS; CDR2 reads YFSETQ. This CDR3 is 15 amino acids long. Regarding this clonotype: Antigen unknown.

Unique molecular identifiers were built into the TCRbeta library. TCRdb re-called the PCR reads with MiXCR, one entry per CDR3 protein. The table lists about 310,000 distinct CDR3 sequences, approximately 23% of them singletons. V usage is TRBV5-1 and J usage is TRBJ2-7, with 9 bases lining up with TRBD2. This specimen was PBMCs, mostly from graft donor cells, taken 180 days after TCRalphabeta/CD19-depleted stem cell transplant. The receptor comes from a male patient younger than 18 who had a stem cell transplant for acute lymphoblastic leukemia, so the T cells may come from the graft donor. CDR3 in DNA: TGCGCCAGCAGCTTCATGGGACTAGCTAAGGGGGAGCAGTACTTC. This sequence encodes CASSFMGLAKGEQYF.